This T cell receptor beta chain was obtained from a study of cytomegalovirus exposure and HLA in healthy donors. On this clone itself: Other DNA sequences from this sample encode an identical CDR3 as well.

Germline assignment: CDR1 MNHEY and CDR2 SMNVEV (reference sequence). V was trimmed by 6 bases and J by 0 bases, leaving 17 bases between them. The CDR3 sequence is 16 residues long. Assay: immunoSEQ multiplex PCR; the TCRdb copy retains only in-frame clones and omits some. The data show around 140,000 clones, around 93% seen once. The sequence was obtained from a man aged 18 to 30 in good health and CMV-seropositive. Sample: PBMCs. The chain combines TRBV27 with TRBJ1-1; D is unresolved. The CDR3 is CASSSYGKKMNTEAFF. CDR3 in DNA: TGTGCCAGCAGCTCCTACGGGAAAAAGATGAACACTGAAGCTTTCTTT.